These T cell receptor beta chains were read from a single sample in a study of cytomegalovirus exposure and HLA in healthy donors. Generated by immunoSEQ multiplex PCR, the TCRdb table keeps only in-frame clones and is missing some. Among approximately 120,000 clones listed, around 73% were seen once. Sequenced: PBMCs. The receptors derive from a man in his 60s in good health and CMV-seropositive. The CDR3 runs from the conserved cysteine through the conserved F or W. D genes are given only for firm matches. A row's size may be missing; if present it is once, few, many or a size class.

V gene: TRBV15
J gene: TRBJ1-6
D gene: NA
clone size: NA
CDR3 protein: CAAGRGQYNSPLHF
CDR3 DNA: TGTGCCGCAGGCAGGGGACAATATAATTCACCCCTCCACTTT

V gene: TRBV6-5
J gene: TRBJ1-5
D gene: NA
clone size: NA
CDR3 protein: CAAMRGKRQPQHF
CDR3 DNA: TGTGCCGCGATGCGGGGGAAGCGGCAGCCCCAGCATTTT

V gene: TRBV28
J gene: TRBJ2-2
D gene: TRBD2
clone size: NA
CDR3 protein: CASSFKRGLSNTGELFF
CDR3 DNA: TGTGCCAGCAGTTTTAAGCGGGGGCTTTCGAACACCGGGGAGCTGTTTTTT

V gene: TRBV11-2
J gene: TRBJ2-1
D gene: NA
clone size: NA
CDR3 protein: CASSPQAGGLEQFF
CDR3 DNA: TGTGCCAGCAGCCCCCAGGCCGGGGGGCTTGAGCAGTTCTTC

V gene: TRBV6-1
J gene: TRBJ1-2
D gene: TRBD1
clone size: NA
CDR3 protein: CAGGTALAYGYTF
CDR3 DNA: TGTGCCGGGGGGACAGCGCTAGCCTATGGCTACACCTTC

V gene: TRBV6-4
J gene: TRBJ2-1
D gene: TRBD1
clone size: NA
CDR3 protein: CAGPPLDRGLGNEQFF
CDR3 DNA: TGTGCCGGGCCGCCACTCGACAGGGGGTTGGGCAATGAGCAGTTCTTC

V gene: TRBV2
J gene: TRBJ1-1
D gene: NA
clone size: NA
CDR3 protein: CASSASQGQLLNTEAFF
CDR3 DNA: TGTGCCAGCAGTGCCAGCCAGGGTCAGCTTCTGAACACTGAAGCTTTCTTT

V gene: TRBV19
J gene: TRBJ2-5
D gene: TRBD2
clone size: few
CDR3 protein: CASSIGLAVYQETQYF
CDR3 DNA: TGTGCCAGTAGTATAGGGCTAGCGGTGTACCAAGAGACCCAGTACTTC

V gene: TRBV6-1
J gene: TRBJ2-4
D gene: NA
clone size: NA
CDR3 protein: CASSTAGNIQYF
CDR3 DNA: TGTGCCAGCTCCACCGCGGGAAACATTCAGTACTTC

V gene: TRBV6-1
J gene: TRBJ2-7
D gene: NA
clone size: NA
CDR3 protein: CASSEAPAAPYEQYF
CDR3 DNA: TGTGCCAGCAGTGAAGCGCCGGCGGCACCCTACGAGCAGTACTTC